The 14 T cell receptor beta chains given below trace back to one sample, sequenced in a study of CD8+ T cells in alopecia areata. Reverse transcription of extracted RNA yielded cDNA, which provided the sequencing template. Measured with immunoSEQ multiplex PCR; TCRdb has only the in-frame clones, and not every one. Of approximately 180,000 clones in the sample, about 63% were seen once. Sequenced material: CD4+ T cells sorted from blood, taken at week 0. The receptors were sampled from a human donor with alopecia areata.

The V gene is TRBV5-1, the J gene TRBJ2-3; 15 bases line up with TRBD2. The trim removed 1 base at V and 5 bases at J, leaving 5 bases unmatched. CDR3 length: 17 residues. Germline CDR1 SGHRS, CDR2 YFSETQ. CDR3 in DNA: TGCGCCAGCAGCTTGTCCGGACTAGCGGGGGGGCAAGATACGCAGTATTTT. Amino acid sequence: CASSLSGLAGGQDTQYF. Together with reference TRBV5-1 and TRBJ2-3, the CDR3 gives the full variable domain: KAGVTQTPRYLIKTRGQQVTLSCSPISGHRSVSWYQQTPGQGLQFLFEYFSETQRNKGNFPGRFSGRQFSNSRSEMNVSTLELGDSALYLCASSLSGLAGGQDTQYFGPGTRLTVL.

V is TRBV30 and J is TRBJ1-2; D ambiguous. The CDR3 totals 13 residues. From germline, CDR1 is GTSNPN and CDR2 SVGIG (reference sequence). Trimming removed 2 bases at V and 6 bases at J, with 13 bases between. The CDR3 here is CAWSKGWTDGYTF. Here the CDR3 DNA reads TGTGCCTGGAGTAAAGGTTGGACCGATGGCTACACCTTC.

The chain combines TRBV4-2 with TRBJ2-3; D not resolved. The germline gives CDR1 LGHNA, CDR2 YNFKEQ. The CDR3 consists of 14 residues. Trimming pared 4 bases from V and 3 bases from J, leaving 11 bases between. The CDR3 protein is CASSPDSLTDTQYF. The CDR3 nucleotides read TGTGCCAGCAGCCCAGACTCACTTACAGATACGCAGTATTTT.

This clone has just a few counts. V usage is TRBV7-9 and J usage is TRBJ2-7, with D hard to call. In germline, CDR1 is SEHNR, CDR2 FQNEAQ (reference sequence). V dropped 3 bases and J dropped 4 bases, with 10 bases sitting between them. The CDR3 sequence is 13 residues long. DNA for the CDR3: TGTGCCAGCAGCTTTGGTCCCCAATACGAGCAGTACTTC. Translating gives CASSFGPQYEQYF.

The V and J genes are TRBV7-9 and TRBJ2-3, with D maybe TRBD2 (5 bases). In germline, CDR1 is SEHNR, CDR2 FQNEAQ (reference sequence). The ends were cut back, 4 bases at V and 4 bases at J, with 15 bases in the middle. This CDR3 comprises 15 residues. CDR3 sequence reads: CASSSRLEGADTQYF. The CDR3 nucleotides are TGTGCCAGCAGCTCCCGACTCGAGGGCGCAGATACGCAGTATTTT.

The sample holds a few counts of this clone. The sample has other DNA sequences that encode this CDR3 too. This rearrangement joins TRBV29-1 to TRBJ2-4, with D unresolved. Germline lookup yields CDR1 SQVTM and CDR2 ANQGSEA. This CDR3 spans 13 amino acids. Trimming shortened V by 6 bases and J by 0 bases, and 9 bases separated the two germline ends. CDR3 residues: CSVGGLAKNIQYF. The CDR3 bases are TGCAGCGTCGGTGGGTTAGCCAAAAACATTCAGTACTTC.

As for this clone: The junction and the germline gene differ at one end; a read error may be behind it. This sequence joins TRBV5-6 and TRBJ2-4; tentative D call: TRBD1 (5 bases). Germline loops: CDR1 SGHDT, CDR2 YYEEEE. The CDR3 consists of 8 residues. CDR3 DNA: TGTGCCAGCAGCTTGGGACAGTTC. Its translation is CASSLGQF.

The V gene is TRBV5-1, the J gene TRBJ1-6; weak D call: TRBD1 (6 bases). CDR1 is SGHRS and CDR2 is YFSETQ in the germline V gene. The CDR3 length is 13 residues. The V end was cut by 4 bases, the J end by 9 bases, with 11 bases between. The CDR3 region has the DNA TGCGCCAGCAGCCTTGAACAGGGTTCACCCCTCCACTTT. It codes for CASSLEQGSPLHF.

This clone was observed a few times. The chain links TRBV6-5 to TRBJ2-1, with a possible D match to TRBD2 (5 bases). The germline V gene encodes CDR1 MNHEY and CDR2 SVGAGI. The CDR3 runs 13 residues. Between the trimmed V and J ends, which lost 6 bases and 10 bases, there was a span of 16 bases. Here the CDR3 reads CASSTLVGGEQFF. CDR3 in DNA: TGTGCCAGCAGCACCCTGGTAGGAGGCGAGCAGTTCTTC.

The rearrangement uses TRBV29-1 and TRBJ1-2; no clear D. V lost 7 bases to trimming and J lost 8 bases, with 14 bases between them. CDR3 size: 11 residues. Germline CDR1 and CDR2: SQVTM and ANQGSEA. CDR3 in DNA: TGCAGCGCCGAGGAAGGGTTAGGCTACACCTTC. This translates into CSAEEGLGYTF.

This chain connects TRBV2 to TRBJ1-6; 12 bases match TRBD1. Germline V gene lookup returns CDR1 SNHLY and CDR2 FYNNEI. The CDR3 runs 16 residues. The V segment lost 5 bases and the J segment 7 bases; nucleotides outside the gene matches: 6. The chain's CDR3 is CASSPGQGARNSPLHF. The CDR3 DNA follows: TGTGCCAGCAGTCCGGGACAGGGGGCGCGAAATTCACCCCTCCACTTT.

The V and J genes are TRBV5-4 and TRBJ2-3; 10 positions match TRBD1. V shed 4 bases, J shed 2 bases, and the junction held 13 bases outside the gene matches. The CDR3 sequence is 18 residues long. CDR1 is SGHNT and CDR2 is YYREEE in the germline V gene (reference sequence). The CDR3, as DNA: TGTGCCAGCAGCAAGCCGGGACAGGGGAGGTCGCCCACAGATACGCAGTATTTT. Protein product: CASSKPGQGRSPTDTQYF.

As to this clone: In the same sample, other DNA sequences code for this CDR3. V usage is TRBV29-1 and J usage is TRBJ2-4; D remains ambiguous. Trimming took off 3 bases at V and 0 bases at J, with 6 bases between the two ends. CDR1 is SQVTM and CDR2 is ANQGSEA in the germline V gene. The CDR3 loop spans 13 amino acids. The CDR3 DNA follows: TGCAGCGTTGAGGGTCTAGCCAAAAACATTCAGTACTTC. Translated: CSVEGLAKNIQYF.

This clone has a count of ten or more. The chain couples TRBV7-9 to TRBJ2-3; the D gene is possibly TRBD2 (5 bases). The V gene lost 5 bases and the J gene lost 0 bases, with 12 bases spanning the gap. CDR1 and CDR2 (germline): SEHNR, FQNEAQ (reference sequence). This CDR3 contains 15 residues. CDR3 sequence (DNA): TGTGCCAGCAGCCCAAGAGGGTCAAGCACAGATACGCAGTATTTT. It is translated as CASSPRGSSTDTQYF.